This T cell receptor (beta chain) is from a study of PD-L1 blockade in urothelial cancer. Study information: At 6 weeks and at 3 weeks (second dose) after treatment start, blood was analyzed. The median number of T cells present in blood samples was about 130,000.

The authors spiked synthetic TCR analog templates into each PCR. Some clones are missing from TCRdb's copy, which holds only in-frame ones; the method was immunoSEQ multiplex PCR. This repertoire shows 55,000 to 80,000 clones, around 88% found once; its top ten account for more than 12%. The ends lost 4 bases at V and 4 bases at J; junction bases unmatched: 5. CDR3 length: 14 amino acids. Looked up from germline, CDR1 is SGHKS and CDR2 is YYEKEE (reference sequence). Time point described: pretreatment peripheral blood. V gene TRBV5-5 combines with J gene TRBJ2-5; TRBD1 matches 9 bases. The receptor was derived from a man between 60 and 75 years old with urothelial cancer. This material consisted of PBMCs, taken around atezolizumab (anti-PD-L1) treatment. This CDR3 is CASSVTGGLETQYF. As DNA, the CDR3 is TGTGCCAGCAGCGTAACAGGGGGCTTAGAGACCCAGTACTTC.